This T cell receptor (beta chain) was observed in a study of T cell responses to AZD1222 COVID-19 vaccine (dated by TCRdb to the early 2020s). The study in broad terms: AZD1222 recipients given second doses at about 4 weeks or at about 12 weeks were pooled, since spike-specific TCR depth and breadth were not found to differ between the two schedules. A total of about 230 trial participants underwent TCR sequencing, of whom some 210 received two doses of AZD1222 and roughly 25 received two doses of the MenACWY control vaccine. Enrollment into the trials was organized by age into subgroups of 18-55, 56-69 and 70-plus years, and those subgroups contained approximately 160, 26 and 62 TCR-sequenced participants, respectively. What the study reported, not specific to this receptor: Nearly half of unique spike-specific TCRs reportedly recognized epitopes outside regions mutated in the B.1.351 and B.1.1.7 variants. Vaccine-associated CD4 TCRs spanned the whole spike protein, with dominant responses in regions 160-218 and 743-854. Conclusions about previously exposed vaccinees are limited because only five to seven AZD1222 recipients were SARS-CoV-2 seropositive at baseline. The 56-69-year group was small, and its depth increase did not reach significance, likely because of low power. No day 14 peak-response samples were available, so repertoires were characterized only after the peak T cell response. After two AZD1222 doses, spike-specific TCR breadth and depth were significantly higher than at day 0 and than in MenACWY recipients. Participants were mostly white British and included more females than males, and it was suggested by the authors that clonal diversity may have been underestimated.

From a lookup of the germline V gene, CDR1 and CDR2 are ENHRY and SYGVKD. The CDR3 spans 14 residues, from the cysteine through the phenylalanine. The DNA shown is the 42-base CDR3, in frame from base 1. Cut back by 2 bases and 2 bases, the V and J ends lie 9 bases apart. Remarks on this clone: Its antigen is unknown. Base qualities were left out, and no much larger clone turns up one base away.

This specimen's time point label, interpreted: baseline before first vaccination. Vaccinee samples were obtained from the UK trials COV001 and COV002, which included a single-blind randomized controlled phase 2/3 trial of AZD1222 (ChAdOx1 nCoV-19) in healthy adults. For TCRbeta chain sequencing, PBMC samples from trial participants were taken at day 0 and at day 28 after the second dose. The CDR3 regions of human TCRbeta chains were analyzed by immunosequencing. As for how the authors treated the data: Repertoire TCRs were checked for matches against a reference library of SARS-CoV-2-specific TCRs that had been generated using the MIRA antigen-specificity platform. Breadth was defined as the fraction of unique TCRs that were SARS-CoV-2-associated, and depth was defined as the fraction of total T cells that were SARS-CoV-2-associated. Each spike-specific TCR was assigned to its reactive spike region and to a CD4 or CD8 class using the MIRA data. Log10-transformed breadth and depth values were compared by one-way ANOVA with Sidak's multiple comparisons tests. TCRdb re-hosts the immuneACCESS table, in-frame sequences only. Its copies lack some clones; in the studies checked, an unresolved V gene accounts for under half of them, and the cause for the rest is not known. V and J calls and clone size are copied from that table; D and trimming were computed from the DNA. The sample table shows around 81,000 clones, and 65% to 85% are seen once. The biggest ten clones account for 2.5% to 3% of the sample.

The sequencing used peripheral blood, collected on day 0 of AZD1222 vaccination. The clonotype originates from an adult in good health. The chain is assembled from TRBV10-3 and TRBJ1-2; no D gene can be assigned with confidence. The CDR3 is CAISETGSNYGYTF. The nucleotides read TGTGCCATCAGTGAGACCGGCAGCAACTATGGCTACACCTTC.